This T cell receptor (beta chain) was recovered during a study of technical replicates of blood from a few donors. Here immunoSEQ multiplex PCR was the method, and the copy in TCRdb shows in-frame clones only, minus some. The sample has about 89,000 clones, around 94% seen once; the top ten hold around 0.25%. The CDR3 contains 17 residues. Material: T cells isolated from PBMCs. The rearrangement joins TRBV21-1 to TRBJ2-7; the table's D gene call, TRBD2, was not cross checked with the DNA. TRBV21-1 is reported as a pseudogene. The origin of this receptor is a human donor in good health. CDR3 region: CASSKGWESAGTYEQYF. CDR3 bases: TGTGCCAGCAGCAAAGGCTGGGAATCGGCGGGGACCTACGAGCAGTACTTC.